Below, 22 T cell receptor beta chains from the same sample are listed, as sequenced in a study of cytotoxic CD8 clonotypes in ibrutinib-treated CLL. Method: immunoSEQ multiplex PCR; TCRdb's copy keeps in-frame clones and lacks some. This table has about 300,000 clones, under 70% appearing once. This specimen consisted of PBMCs, obtained after 36 months of ibrutinib treatment. The receptor source for this set is a human donor with chronic lymphocytic leukemia.

The V and J genes are TRBV6-1 and TRBJ2-7, with 12 bases fitting TRBD2. CDR1 is MNHNS and CDR2 is SASEGT in the germline V gene. V gave up 0 bases and J gave up 4 bases; unmatched junction bases: 4. The CDR3 totals 16 residues. CDR3 in amino acids: CASSEAPLAGGYEQYF. The CDR3 DNA sequence: TGTGCCAGCAGTGAAGCGCCTCTAGCGGGGGGGTACGAGCAGTACTTC.

This sequence joins TRBV6-5 and TRBJ1-1; D remains ambiguous. The V end was cut by 0 bases, the J end by 1 base, with 9 bases between. The CDR3 loop spans 15 amino acids. Germline CDR1 MNHEY, CDR2 SVGAGI. The CDR3 loop reads CASSYSGLGNTEAFF. In nucleotides, the CDR3 is TGTGCCAGCAGTTACTCGGGCCTGGGGAACACTGAAGCTTTCTTT.

This chain links TRBV5-1 with TRBJ2-3; 8 bases are shared with TRBD2. The ends lost 6 bases at V and 5 bases at J; junction bases unmatched: 8. The CDR3 extends over 14 amino acids. The germline gives CDR1 SGHRS, CDR2 YFSETQ. CDR3 sequence reads: CASTPRGDGDTQYF. CDR3 nucleotides: TGCGCCAGCACCCCGCGGGGGGACGGAGATACGCAGTATTTT.

This rearrangement joins TRBV15 to TRBJ2-5; tentatively, D is TRBD1 or TRBD2 (5 bases each). V was trimmed by 1 base and J by 5 bases, leaving 23 bases between them. Per the germline V gene, CDR1 is LNHNV and CDR2 is YYDKDF (reference sequence). CDR3 length: 18 amino acids. CDR3 DNA: TGTGCCACCAGCAGAGGACGTTCCTCCGGGACCCGAGGGGAGACCCAGTACTTC. Its protein is CATSRGRSSGTRGETQYF.

The chain employs TRBV29-1 and TRBJ1-1; no clear D gene. V lost 1 base, J lost 8 bases, and 8 bases lay in between. Germline CDR1 reads SQVTM; CDR2 reads ANQGSEA. The CDR3 has 11 amino acids. The CDR3 spells CSVEGGAEAFF. The CDR3 nucleotides read TGCAGCGTTGAAGGGGGTGCGGAAGCTTTCTTT.

The J gene is TRBJ2-7, the V gene TRBV5-6; D is perhaps TRBD1 (5 bases). Germline CDR1 reads SGHDT; CDR2 reads YYEEEE. V lost 2 bases, J lost 3 bases, and 15 bases lay in between. This CDR3 region has 15 residues. Here the CDR3 reads CASSFGPVGLYEQYF. CDR3 DNA sequence: TGTGCCAGCAGCTTCGGGCCAGTGGGGCTCTACGAGCAGTACTTC.

This clone was picked up one time. This chain uses TRBV25-1 with TRBJ1-4; possible D gene TRBD1, 5 bases. Trimming took off 5 bases at V and 7 bases at J, with 17 bases between the two ends. This CDR3 contains 15 residues. CDR1 and CDR2 from the germline V gene are MGHDK and SYGVNS. The CDR3 loop is CASSPNRDFFEKLFF. DNA of the CDR3: TGTGCCAGCAGTCCCAACCGGGACTTCTTTGAAAAACTGTTTTTT.

The chain joins TRBV5-4 to TRBJ1-4; D unclear. CDR3 length: 14 amino acids. The germline V and J ends were trimmed by 0 bases and 8 bases, with 11 bases remaining between them. Germline loops: CDR1 SGHNT, CDR2 YYREEE (reference sequence). The CDR3 sequence is CASSLGGNKEKLFF. CDR3 in DNA: TGTGCCAGCAGCTTGGGAGGCAATAAGGAAAAACTGTTTTTT.

The CDR3 sequence: CASSLVGVPEQFF. DNA of the CDR3: TGCGCCAGCAGCTTGGTGGGGGTGCCTGAGCAGTTCTTC. J is TRBJ2-1 and V is TRBV5-1; D may be TRBD1 or TRBD2 (5 bases each). Trimming removed 0 bases from V and 9 bases from J, with 10 bases in between. Germline V gene data show CDR1 as SGHRS and CDR2 as YFSETQ. The CDR3 extends over 13 amino acids.

This clone occurred a few times. The chain couples TRBV13 to TRBJ2-5; 8 bases match TRBD2. The CDR3 contains 14 residues. Germline loops: CDR1 PRHDT, CDR2 FYEKMQ (reference sequence). Germline trimming cut 5 bases from V and 5 bases from J; bases unmatched to any gene: 7. CDR3 sequence reads: CASSKGGGSETQYF. DNA for the CDR3: TGTGCCAGCAGCAAGGGCGGGGGGAGTGAGACCCAGTACTTC.

The chain is built from TRBV7-2 and TRBJ2-5; D might be TRBD2 (7 bases). Trimming left V 4 bases short and J 2 bases short, with 17 bases between. CDR1 and CDR2 (germline): SGHTA, FQGNSA. The CDR3 runs to 16 residues. As DNA, the CDR3 is TGTGCCAGCAGCTCCGGGGGGCGCGGGGGACAAGAGACCCAGTACTTC. Amino acid sequence: CASSSGGRGGQETQYF.

J is TRBJ2-1 and V is TRBV29-1; D is ambiguous. Trimming removed 2 bases at V and 4 bases at J, with 6 bases between. Germline lookup yields CDR1 SQVTM and CDR2 ANQGSEA. CDR3 length equals 12 residues. DNA for the CDR3: TGCAGCGTTGAACATCAATACAATGAGCAGTTCTTC. Amino acids: CSVEHQYNEQFF.

This chain links TRBV2 with TRBJ1-2; 9 nucleotides agree with TRBD1. The J segment lost 7 bases and the V segment lost 7 bases, leaving 7 bases of the junction unmatched. The CDR3 has 13 amino acids. Germline values: CDR1 SNHLY, CDR2 FYNNEI. CDR3 region: CASNWDRALGYTF. The CDR3, as DNA: TGTGCCAGCAACTGGGACAGGGCCCTTGGCTACACCTTC. Supplemented by reference TRBV2 and TRBJ1-2, the full variable domain reads EPEVTQTPSHQVTQMGQEVILRCVPISNHLYFYWYRQILGQKVEFLVSFYNNEISEKSEIFDDQFSVERPDGSNFTLKIRSTKLEDSAMYFCASNWDRALGYTFGSGTRLTVV.

In its sample, this clone was seen once. DNA for the CDR3: TGTGCCAGCAGCTTCACGACAGGGGCCTACGAGCAGTACTTC. Translation gives CASSFTTGAYEQYF. The chain couples TRBV5-6 to TRBJ2-7, with 8 bases that match TRBD1. The CDR3 contains 14 residues. Germline CDR1 and CDR2: SGHDT and YYEEEE. The trim removed 2 bases at V and 2 bases at J, leaving 3 bases unmatched. The variable domain in full, with the rest retrieved from reference TRBV5-6 and TRBJ2-7, is DAGVTQSPTHLIKTRGQQVTLRCSPKSGHDTVSWYQQALGQGPQFIFQYYEEEERQRGNFPDRFSGHQFPNYSSELNVNALLLGDSALYLCASSFTTGAYEQYFGPGTRLTVT.

V is TRBV27 and J is TRBJ2-7; possibly TRBD1 or TRBD2 for D (5 bases each). Germline V lookup: CDR1 MNHEY, CDR2 SMNVEV (reference sequence). The CDR3 contains 16 residues. Trimming took off 0 bases at V and 2 bases at J, with 14 bases between the two ends. As DNA, the CDR3 is TGTGCCAGCAGTTTATCCCCGGGACGGACGACCTACGAGCAGTACTTC. This sequence encodes CASSLSPGRTTYEQYF.

The V and J genes are TRBV13 and TRBJ2-7; TRBD2 might be the D (6 bases). Germline assignment: CDR1 PRHDT and CDR2 FYEKMQ (reference sequence). The CDR3 consists of 13 residues. The ends were cut back, 10 bases at V and 5 bases at J, with 18 bases in the middle. The CDR3 sequence is CATQLRGVNEQYF. The CDR3 bases are TGTGCCACCCAGCTTCGCGGGGTTAACGAGCAGTACTTC.

With regard to this clone: An end of the junction differs from the germline gene, which may be a read error. The same CDR3 arises from other DNA sequences in this sample as well. The chain has TRBV5-1 and TRBJ2-1; 7 bases are shared with TRBD1. The germline V gene encodes CDR1 SGHRS and CDR2 YFSETQ. The CDR3 has 15 residues. In nucleotides, the CDR3 is TGTGCCAGCAGCTTGGCACAGGGGACCTACAATGAGCAGTTCTTC. Translated, it gives CASSLAQGTYNEQFF.

The chain recombines TRBV9 with TRBJ2-3; 12 nucleotides match TRBD2. V dropped 3 bases and J dropped 5; count of bases not matched to a gene: 7. There are 16 residues in the CDR3. Germline V lookup: CDR1 SGDLS, CDR2 YYNGEE. CDR3 coding DNA: TGTGCCAGCAGCGCATCCGGGACTAGCGGGTTAGATACGCAGTATTTT. Translating it yields CASSASGTSGLDTQYF.

This clone was recorded a few times. This chain uses TRBV7-6 with TRBJ2-1, with 7 nucleotides matching TRBD2. The V and J ends lost 5 bases and 5 bases, in that order; junction bases with no gene match: 6. CDR1 is SGHVS and CDR2 is FNYEAQ in the germline V gene. The CDR3 has 14 residues. Written as DNA, the CDR3 is TGTGCCAGCAGCCCCGGGACTAAGCACAATGAGCAGTTCTTC. Residues: CASSPGTKHNEQFF. Drawing the rest from reference TRBV7-6 and TRBJ2-1, the complete variable domain is GAGVSQSPRYKVTKRGQDVALRCDPISGHVSLYWYRQALGQGPEFLTYFNYEAQQDKSGLPNDRFSAERPEGSISTLTIQRTEQRDSAMYRCASSPGTKHNEQFFGPGTRLTVL.

The V and J genes are TRBV5-1 and TRBJ2-3; D possibly corresponds to TRBD1 (6 bases). Trimming took 4 bases from V and 4 from J, leaving 13 bases between them. In germline, CDR1 is SGHRS, CDR2 YFSETQ. The CDR3 has 14 residues. CDR3 in amino acids: CASSNRERADTQYF. The CDR3 DNA is TGCGCCAGCAGCAACAGGGAAAGGGCAGATACGCAGTATTTT. The variable domain in full, completed from reference TRBV5-1 and TRBJ2-3, reads KAGVTQTPRYLIKTRGQQVTLSCSPISGHRSVSWYQQTPGQGLQFLFEYFSETQRNKGNFPGRFSGRQFSNSRSEMNVSTLELGDSALYLCASSNRERADTQYFGPGTRLTVL.

V is TRBV27 and J is TRBJ2-7, with 8 bases aligning to TRBD1. The CDR3 loop spans 14 amino acids. The J segment lost 6 bases and the V segment lost 3 bases, leaving 7 bases of the junction unmatched. From germline, CDR1 is MNHEY and CDR2 SMNVEV (reference sequence). In DNA form, the CDR3 reads TGTGCCAGCAGTTTGTACCCGACAGGGGCCGAGCAGTACTTC. Protein: CASSLYPTGAEQYF.

This clone was found once. This chain joins TRBV6-4 and TRBJ1-1; D is unclear. Germline loops: CDR1 MRHNA, CDR2 SNTAGT. There are 14 residues in the CDR3. V shed 6 bases and J shed 2 bases, with 13 bases lying between them. CDR3 bases: TGTGCCAGCAGGCCGGACGGAGCAAACACTGAAGCTTTCTTT. This codes for CASRPDGANTEAFF.